The 32 T cell receptor beta chains below all came from one sample that was sequenced in a study of cytotoxic CD8 clonotypes in ibrutinib-treated CLL. Method: immunoSEQ multiplex PCR; TCRdb's copy keeps in-frame clones and lacks some. Among about 130,000 clones listed, 79% were seen once. Here the sequenced sample was PBMCs, taken after 12 months of ibrutinib treatment. The receptors originated from a human donor with chronic lymphocytic leukemia.

Of note for this clone: The junction and the germline gene differ at one end; a read error may be behind it. The genes are TRBV30 and TRBJ2-7; 10 bases agree with TRBD2. Germline V gene sequence: CDR1 GTSNPN, CDR2 SVGIG (reference sequence). CDR3 size: 15 residues. For the CDR3, the DNA is TGTGCCCGGAGTGTAAGCGGGAGGGCCCAGTACGAGCAGTACTTC. It encodes CARSVSGRAQYEQYF.

This clone was found a few times. This sequence joins TRBV7-9 and TRBJ2-1, with 11 bases fitting TRBD2. Germline V gene data show CDR1 as SEHNR and CDR2 as FQNEAQ (reference sequence). This CDR3 contains 15 residues. After removal of 1 base from V and 10 bases from J, the junction contained 6 bases not matched to a gene. The CDR3 DNA is TGTGCCAGCAGCTTAGGGGTTAGCGGGAGGGGAGAGCAGTTCTTC. As protein: CASSLGVSGRGEQFF.

This clone has only a few counts. The chain carries TRBV5-6 and TRBJ1-1; D unresolved. The CDR3 has 13 amino acids. V was clipped by 2 bases and J by 5 bases, with 10 bases between them. CDR1 is SGHDT and CDR2 is YYEEEE in the germline V gene. The CDR3 here is CASSFDGVTEAFF. Written as DNA, the CDR3 is TGTGCCAGCAGCTTTGATGGGGTGACTGAAGCTTTCTTT. The full variable domain, completed using reference TRBV5-6 and TRBJ1-1, is DAGVTQSPTHLIKTRGQQVTLRCSPKSGHDTVSWYQQALGQGPQFIFQYYEEEERQRGNFPDRFSGHQFPNYSSELNVNALLLGDSALYLCASSFDGVTEAFFGQGTRLTVV.

The rearrangement links TRBV5-1 to TRBJ2-7, with D perhaps matching TRBD1 (6 bases). The V gene's germline CDR1 is SGHRS and CDR2 YFSETQ. Trimming cost V 4 bases and J 4 bases, with 24 bases left between them. The CDR3 is made up of 17 amino acids. This chain's CDR3 is CASSRGSLAQGNYEQYF. CDR3 in DNA: TGCGCCAGCAGCCGAGGGTCTCTCGCACAGGGAAATTACGAGCAGTACTTC.

The chain carries TRBV5-1 and TRBJ1-2, with D uncertain. Trimming took 0 bases from V and 5 from J, leaving 11 bases between them. The CDR3 runs to 14 residues. The germline V gene has CDR1 SGHRS and CDR2 YFSETQ. The CDR3 region is CASSLGATGYGYTF. CDR3 coding DNA: TGCGCCAGCAGCTTGGGGGCTACCGGTTATGGCTACACCTTC.

The chain recombines TRBV7-9 with TRBJ2-3; 8 bases map to TRBD2. V lost 5 bases to trimming and J lost 2 bases; unmatched junction nucleotides: 12. The germline V gene encodes CDR1 SEHNR and CDR2 FQNEAQ (reference sequence). The CDR3 length is 17 residues. CDR3 sequence (DNA): TGTGCCAGCAGCCGTGCCGGGGGACTAGGGTACACAGATACGCAGTATTTT. Protein: CASSRAGGLGYTDTQYF.

The CDR3 sequence is CASGTSPNTGELFF. As DNA, the CDR3 is TGTGCCAGTGGGACTAGTCCGAACACCGGGGAGCTGTTTTTT. V usage is TRBV19 and J usage is TRBJ2-2; 8 bases match TRBD2. The J segment lost 0 bases and the V segment lost 8 bases, leaving 2 bases of the junction unmatched. Germline CDR1 reads LNHDA; CDR2 reads SQIVND (reference sequence). The CDR3 spans 14 residues.

The gene calls are TRBV18 and TRBJ2-7; no reliable D call. V lost 2 bases to trimming and J lost 1 base, with 12 bases between them. This CDR3 spans 15 amino acids. Germline V gene data show CDR1 as KGHSH and CDR2 as LQKENI. The CDR3 region is CASSPGASLSYEQYF. Here the CDR3 DNA reads TGTGCCAGCTCACCAGGCGCCTCGCTGTCCTACGAGCAGTACTTC.

The gene calls are TRBV9 and TRBJ2-7; 7 nucleotides match TRBD2. The junction had 17 bases not matched to a gene; V was cut back by 4 bases and J by 4 bases. Germline-derived CDR1 and CDR2 are SGDLS and YYNGEE. The CDR3 is made up of 17 amino acids. The CDR3 is CASSSNALSGIGYEQYF. In DNA, the CDR3 is TGTGCCAGCAGCTCGAACGCCCTCAGCGGGATCGGGTACGAGCAGTACTTC.

CDR3 region: CASSFAGRGIAEAFF. CDR3 DNA: TGCGCCAGCAGCTTTGCCGGGAGAGGTATCGCTGAAGCTTTCTTT. The rearrangement uses TRBV5-1 and TRBJ1-1; D not certain. The CDR3 covers 15 residues. CDR1 SGHRS and CDR2 YFSETQ come from the germline V gene. Trimming took off 2 bases at V and 6 bases at J, with 17 bases between the two ends.

This chain connects TRBV7-2 to TRBJ2-7; 8 positions agree with TRBD1. Germline CDR1 SGHTA, CDR2 FQGNSA. Trimming cost V 1 base and J 4 bases; bases outside gene matches: 9. This CDR3 contains 16 residues. The CDR3 region is CASSLVGQGARYEQYF. The CDR3 coding sequence is TGTGCCAGCAGCTTAGTTGGGCAGGGGGCGAGGTACGAGCAGTACTTC.

This sequence joins TRBV2 and TRBJ2-2, with D possibly being TRBD1 (6 bases). CDR3 length equals 14 residues. The V end was cut by 6 bases, the J end by 3 bases, with 11 bases between. The germline gives CDR1 SNHLY, CDR2 FYNNEI. CDR3 in DNA: TGTGCCAGCAGGGACAGCGGTTACACCGGGGAGCTGTTTTTT. This codes for CASRDSGYTGELFF.

The J gene is TRBJ1-1, the V gene TRBV2, with D unresolved. The CDR3 totals 15 residues. Germline CDR1 and CDR2: SNHLY and FYNNEI. V was shortened by 7 bases and J by 11 bases, with 26 bases between the two germline ends. The CDR3 region is CASIPGDSRHGLAFF. The CDR3 bases are TGTGCCAGCATTCCTGGAGATTCGAGGCACGGCCTGGCTTTCTTT.

The V and J genes are TRBV4-2 and TRBJ1-1, with 9 bases matching TRBD1. The CDR3 sequence is 16 residues long. V lost 1 base, J lost 1 base, and 4 bases stayed unmatched. Germline values: CDR1 LGHNA, CDR2 YNFKEQ. Written as DNA, the CDR3 is TGTGCCAGCAGCCAAGGACCGGGACAGGGGAACACTGAAGCTTTCTTT. Its translation: CASSQGPGQGNTEAFF.

The genes are TRBV5-6 and TRBJ1-2; D is uncertain. This CDR3 contains 15 residues. The V end lost 1 base, the J end lost 0 bases, and 10 bases lay between the germline ends. Germline CDR1 is SGHDT and CDR2 is YYEEEE. The CDR3 DNA sequence: TGTGCCAGCAGCTTGATACCGGATGCTAACTATGGCTACACCTTC. As protein: CASSLIPDANYGYTF.

This sequence joins TRBV5-1 and TRBJ1-1, with D tentatively TRBD1 (5 bases). The CDR3 covers 16 residues. V was shortened by 4 bases and J by 3 bases, with 19 bases between the two germline ends. Germline loops: CDR1 SGHRS, CDR2 YFSETQ. Here the CDR3 reads CASSQGLWGWDTEAFF. DNA of the CDR3: TGCGCCAGCAGCCAGGGTCTGTGGGGATGGGACACTGAAGCTTTCTTT.

The genes are TRBV30 and TRBJ1-4; D call uncertain. Germline CDR1 and CDR2: GTSNPN and SVGIG (reference sequence). The CDR3 sequence is 15 residues long. V gave up 2 bases and J gave up 0 bases, with 10 bases separating them. CDR3 region: CAWSPYSSTNEKLFF. The CDR3 DNA reads as TGTGCCTGGAGTCCCTACAGCTCAACTAATGAAAAACTGTTTTTT. The full variable domain, with the rest looked up from reference TRBV30 and TRBJ1-4, is SQTIHQWPATLVQPVGSPLSLECTVEGTSNPNLYWYRQAAGRGLQLLFYSVGIGQISSEVPQNLSASRPQDRQFILSSKKLLLSDSGFYLCAWSPYSSTNEKLFFGSGTQLSVL.

The chain uses TRBV11-2 and TRBJ1-2, with D possibly matching TRBD1 (5 bases). Germline CDR1 SGHAT, CDR2 FQNNGV. Trimming pared 2 bases from V and 7 bases from J, leaving 14 bases between. CDR3 length: 14 amino acids. CDR3 DNA: TGTGCCAGCAGCTTATCGTGGCAGGGTCGTGGCTACACCTTC. Translation: CASSLSWQGRGYTF.

This chain connects TRBV4-2 to TRBJ2-1; D may be TRBD2 (5 bases). Germline V gene lookup returns CDR1 LGHNA and CDR2 YNFKEQ. V dropped 0 bases and J dropped 0 bases, with 12 bases sitting between them. CDR3 length equals 17 residues. CDR3 DNA: TGTGCCAGCAGCCAAGATAGAACCAGCGGCTCCTACAATGAGCAGTTCTTC. This encodes CASSQDRTSGSYNEQFF.

The chain joins TRBV4-3 to TRBJ2-2; TRBD1 or TRBD2 may be the D gene (5 bases each). Trimming removed 0 bases at V and 13 bases at J, with 18 bases between. This CDR3 contains 15 residues. Looked up from germline, CDR1 is LGHNA and CDR2 is YSLEER. The CDR3 loop is CASSQDLDWDPGLFF. The DNA for the CDR3 is TGCGCCAGCAGCCAAGACCTCGACTGGGACCCCGGGCTGTTTTTT.

The rearrangement uses TRBV6-1 and TRBJ2-5; the D gene is possibly TRBD1 (5 bases). The CDR3 is 14 residues long. Trimming shortened V by 2 bases and J by 2 bases, and 9 bases separated the two germline ends. Germline lookup yields CDR1 MNHNS and CDR2 SASEGT. The CDR3 nucleotides read TGTGCCAGCAGTGAATGGGCAGGGCAAGAGACCCAGTACTTC. This encodes CASSEWAGQETQYF.

This clone was counted once. The rearrangement uses TRBV7-4 and TRBJ1-4; D unclear. CDR1 and CDR2 (germline): SGHVT, SQSDAQ. This CDR3 contains 19 residues. V was pared by 1 base and J by 7 bases, with 25 bases between. In DNA, the CDR3 is TGTGCCAGCAGCTTAGGAGGGAACAGATCTGGGGTTCTGCTTGAAAAACTGTTTTTT. The encoded protein is CASSLGGNRSGVLLEKLFF.

This rearrangement joins TRBV5-6 to TRBJ2-7, with D possibly matching TRBD2 (6 bases). CDR1 is SGHDT, CDR2 YYEEEE, per germline. CDR3 length: 14 residues. V was shortened by 2 bases and J by 2 bases, with 11 bases between the two germline ends. The DNA for the CDR3 is TGTGCCAGCAGCTTTATCGGGGGACCCTACGAGCAGTACTTC. This translates into CASSFIGGPYEQYF.

This rearrangement joins TRBV9 to TRBJ1-5, with a tentative D call TRBD1 (5 bases). The length of the CDR3 is 14 residues. Trimming removed 4 bases at V and 1 base at J, with 9 bases between. The germline V gene encodes CDR1 SGDLS and CDR2 YYNGEE. This chain's CDR3 is CASSPGTSNQPQHF. CDR3 bases: TGTGCCAGCAGCCCAGGGACGAGCAATCAGCCCCAGCATTTT.

This clone was observed a handful of times. This chain connects TRBV20-1 to TRBJ1-1, with D possibly being TRBD1 (6 bases). V was trimmed by 6 bases and J by 8 bases, leaving 13 bases between them. Germline V gives CDR1 DFQATT, CDR2 SNEGSKA (reference sequence). This CDR3 has 11 amino acids. The CDR3 DNA reads as TGCAGTGCCTCCGGGGGCCGAGAAGCTTTCTTT. This translates into CSASGGREAFF.

This clone was seen a handful of times. This likely came from a read error, as a far larger clone is one base away. V is TRBV4-2 and J is TRBJ1-2; D may be TRBD1 (5 bases). Trimming removed 0 bases from V and 5 bases from J, with 13 bases in between. CDR3 length: 15 amino acids. Germline assignment: CDR1 LGHNA and CDR2 YNFKEQ. DNA for the CDR3: TGTGCCAGCAGCCAAGATCTGGGACTCGAATATGGCTACACCTTC. It specifies CASSQDLGLEYGYTF.

This sequence joins TRBV19 and TRBJ2-5; D is unresolved. This CDR3 contains 14 residues. Germline V gives CDR1 LNHDA, CDR2 SQIVND (reference sequence). V was trimmed by 3 bases and J by 5 bases, leaving 13 bases between them. DNA of the CDR3: TGTGCCAGTAGTATTTCCCCCGCGCGGGAGACCCAGTACTTC. This encodes CASSISPARETQYF.

J is TRBJ2-1 and V is TRBV11-3, with D perhaps given as TRBD1 or TRBD2 (5 bases each). The germline V gene encodes CDR1 SGHNT and CDR2 YENEEA. V shed 3 bases and J shed 9 bases, with 18 bases lying between them. The CDR3 covers 15 residues. CDR3 loop: CASSLGTKAGGEQFF. The DNA of the CDR3 is TGTGCCAGCAGCTTGGGGACCAAGGCCGGAGGTGAGCAGTTCTTC.

This sequence joins TRBV7-6 and TRBJ2-1, with 8 bases that match TRBD2. Germline V lookup: CDR1 SGHVS, CDR2 FNYEAQ. CDR3 length: 19 residues. V lost 5 bases and J lost 4; bases outside the gene matches: 19. For the CDR3, the DNA is TGTGCCAGCAGCCCAATGGGAGTCCCGGGACTAGAAGGGTACAATGAGCAGTTCTTC. This codes for CASSPMGVPGLEGYNEQFF.

V is TRBV13 and J is TRBJ2-1; possibly TRBD2 for D (5 bases). Trimming took 5 bases from V and 4 from J, leaving 21 bases between them. This CDR3 is 17 amino acids long. The germline gives CDR1 PRHDT, CDR2 FYEKMQ (reference sequence). DNA for the CDR3: TGTGCCAGCAGCCCAGCGGTTTTCCTAAAGGGTTACAATGAGCAGTTCTTC. Translated, it gives CASSPAVFLKGYNEQFF.

In its sample, this clone was seen once. The rearrangement uses TRBV6-1 and TRBJ1-2; D is ambiguous. CDR3 size: 14 residues. Germline V gene data show CDR1 as MNHNS and CDR2 as SASEGT. Trimming cost V 6 bases and J 3 bases, with 14 bases left between them. Here the CDR3 reads CASSGTQSHYGYTF. The CDR3 nucleotides read TGTGCCAGCAGCGGAACCCAGAGCCACTATGGCTACACCTTC.

The rearrangement uses TRBV4-2 and TRBJ2-4, with a possible D match to TRBD2 (5 bases). The V gene lost 4 bases and the J gene lost 0 bases, with 13 bases spanning the gap. From germline, CDR1 is LGHNA and CDR2 YNFKEQ. There are 16 residues in the CDR3. The CDR3 coding sequence is TGTGCCAGCAGCCCCCAAGGGAGCGTAGCCAAAAACATTCAGTACTTC. This gives the protein CASSPQGSVAKNIQYF.